The 24 T cell receptor beta chains given below trace back to one sample, sequenced in a study of Tregs in tolerant kidney transplant recipients. Clones were sequenced by immunoSEQ multiplex PCR, and TCRdb holds only the in-frame ones, with some missing. The repertoire holds about 100,000 clones, with around 87% as singletons. The sample here was CD4+ T cells from blood, taken before the transplant. Receptors were obtained from a human donor who received a combined kidney and bone marrow transplant.

The chain links TRBV5-1 to TRBJ1-1, with a possible D match to TRBD1 (5 bases). Germline CDR1 is SGHRS and CDR2 is YFSETQ. The V and J ends lost 5 bases and 5 bases respectively, with 16 bases between them. The CDR3 runs 14 residues. CDR3 bases: TGCGCCAGCAGTTCGACAGTCGTTGAAACTGAAGCTTTCTTT. This sequence encodes CASSSTVVETEAFF.

The chain employs TRBV6-1 and TRBJ1-5; possibly TRBD1 for D (6 bases). The CDR3 runs to 16 residues. The germline CDR1 and CDR2 sequences are MNHNS and SASEGT. V gave up 4 bases and J gave up 1 base, with 14 bases separating them. The DNA for the CDR3 is TGTGCCAGCAGTGTGGGACACCCTCGAAGCAATCAGCCCCAGCATTTT. Its translation: CASSVGHPRSNQPQHF.

V is TRBV21-1 and J is TRBJ2-5; no check of the table's D call, TRBD2, against the DNA was made. TRBV21-1 is a recognized pseudogene. The CDR3 sequence is 15 residues long. CDR3 amino acids: CASNPSGRPPAAQYF. CDR3 DNA sequence: TGTGCCAGCAACCCTAGCGGGAGGCCTCCTGCAGCGCAGTACTTC.

This clone was recorded once. The rearrangement links TRBV5-4 to TRBJ1-2; TRBD1 agrees at 7 bases. Germline CDR1 and CDR2: SGHNT and YYREEE (reference sequence). J was trimmed by 5 bases and V by 3 bases; bases with no gene match: 7. The CDR3 contains 14 residues. CDR3 DNA sequence: TGTGCCAGCAGCTCTTCCGGGACAGATTATGGCTACACCTTC. This sequence encodes CASSSSGTDYGYTF.

The chain uses TRBV29-1 and TRBJ1-1; a possible D gene is TRBD1 (5 bases). From germline, CDR1 is SQVTM and CDR2 ANQGSEA. V lost 6 bases and J lost 5, with 19 bases in between. This CDR3 is 14 amino acids long. CDR3: CSVALQALGTEAFF. In nucleotides, the CDR3 is TGCAGCGTCGCTTTACAGGCGCTGGGGACTGAAGCTTTCTTT.

The chain combines TRBV11-2 with TRBJ2-5, with TRBD1 identical over 8 bases. The CDR3 is 16 residues long. With V trimmed by 2 bases and J by 2 bases, 7 bases remained unmatched. Germline V gene lookup returns CDR1 SGHAT and CDR2 FQNNGV. The CDR3 DNA follows: TGTGCCAGCAGCTTAAGAACCAGGGGGCGGCAAGAGACCCAGTACTTC. This translates into CASSLRTRGRQETQYF.

This rearrangement joins TRBV27 to TRBJ2-4; the match to TRBD1 covers 8 bases. The germline V gene has CDR1 MNHEY and CDR2 SMNVEV (reference sequence). The V and J ends lost 3 bases and 8 bases, in that order; junction bases with no gene match: 6. The CDR3 contains 14 residues. CDR3 protein: CASSFQGASDIQYF. The CDR3 nucleotides are TGTGCCAGCAGTTTCCAGGGGGCGAGTGACATTCAGTACTTC.

The chain is built from TRBV7-9 and TRBJ1-3; D uncertain. The CDR3 runs 12 residues. CDR1 and CDR2 from the germline V gene are SEHNR and FQNEAQ (reference sequence). The V end lost 1 base, the J end lost 9 bases, and 7 bases lay between the germline ends. The CDR3 DNA follows: TGTGCCAGCAGCTTAGACGGAGGCACCATATATTTT. The encoded protein is CASSLDGGTIYF.

V gene TRBV25-1 combines with J gene TRBJ1-2; TRBD1 aligns across 7 bases. The CDR3 covers 15 residues. J was trimmed by 4 bases and V by 2 bases; bases with no gene match: 7. Germline V gene sequence: CDR1 MGHDK, CDR2 SYGVNS. Here the CDR3 reads CASSEKTGVGYGYTF. CDR3 DNA sequence: TGTGCCAGCAGTGAAAAAACAGGGGTGGGCTATGGCTACACCTTC.

In this sample, this clone turned up once. This chain connects TRBV5-4 to TRBJ1-2; D not certain. From germline, CDR1 is SGHNT and CDR2 YYREEE (reference sequence). V shed 0 bases and J shed 3 bases, with 9 bases lying between them. The CDR3 length is 14 residues. CDR3 protein: CASSLVGKDYGYTF. In DNA form, the CDR3 reads TGTGCCAGCAGCTTGGTCGGGAAGGACTATGGCTACACCTTC.

Only one count was recorded for this clone. The rearrangement uses TRBV7-8 and TRBJ1-5; D unclear. V was clipped by 5 bases and J by 0 bases, with 20 bases between them. The CDR3 runs to 18 residues. Germline V gene data show CDR1 as SGHVS and CDR2 as FQNEAQ. The CDR3 sequence: CASSAAPGGFYSNQPQHF. The DNA of the CDR3 is TGTGCCAGCAGCGCGGCCCCGGGTGGATTTTATAGCAATCAGCCCCAGCATTTT.

In DNA form, the CDR3 reads TGCGCCAGCAGCCCCGAGGGACTAGCGGATGAAGGGACCCAGTACTTC. It encodes CASSPEGLADEGTQYF. The chain links TRBV4-1 to TRBJ2-5, with TRBD2 matching 11 bases. J lost 7 bases, V lost 4 bases, and 11 bases had no gene match. This CDR3 has 16 amino acids. From germline, CDR1 is MGHRA and CDR2 YSYEKL.

This sequence joins TRBV7-9 and TRBJ1-1; 7 nucleotides agree with TRBD1. Germline V CDR1 and CDR2: SEHNR, FQNEAQ (reference sequence). The CDR3 is 15 amino acids. V was pared by 4 bases and J by 1 base, with 6 bases of the junction left unmatched. The CDR3 reads CASSSRQGENTEAFF. CDR3 nucleotide sequence: TGTGCCAGCAGCTCCCGACAGGGAGAGAACACTGAAGCTTTCTTT.

The chain carries TRBV6-5 and TRBJ1-3, with 8 bases aligning to TRBD1. The trim removed 2 bases at V and 8 bases at J, leaving 2 bases unmatched. The CDR3 has 13 residues. Germline assignment: CDR1 MNHEY and CDR2 SVGAGI. Written as DNA, the CDR3 is TGTGCCAGCAGTTACGACAGGGGCGACACCATATATTTT. Translated, it gives CASSYDRGDTIYF.

The chain joins TRBV18 to TRBJ2-3, with 7 bases aligning to TRBD2. There are 15 residues in the CDR3. Looked up from germline, CDR1 is KGHSH and CDR2 is LQKENI. V lost 2 bases, J lost 2 bases, and 4 bases stayed unmatched. The CDR3 bases are TGTGCCAGCTCACCAGCGGGAGTCCTCACAGATACGCAGTATTTT. Translated, it gives CASSPAGVLTDTQYF.

The V gene is TRBV6-1, the J gene TRBJ1-6; the match to TRBD1 covers 9 bases. V shed 4 bases and J 4 bases; nucleotides not matched to a gene: 5. Germline V CDR1 and CDR2: MNHNS, SASEGT. This CDR3 spans 16 amino acids. The CDR3 protein is CASSGDRDHYNSPLHF. The CDR3 DNA follows: TGTGCCAGCAGTGGGGACAGGGACCATTATAATTCACCCCTCCACTTT.

The gene calls are TRBV29-1 and TRBJ2-5; D is perhaps TRBD2 (7 bases). In germline, CDR1 is SQVTM, CDR2 ANQGSEA. This CDR3 spans 14 amino acids. V was shortened by 6 bases and J by 5 bases, with 19 bases between the two germline ends. Here the CDR3 DNA reads TGCAGCGTCTCCCGCCGGGGGGCGAGGGAGACCCAGTACTTC. Encoded protein: CSVSRRGARETQYF.

This sequence joins TRBV2 and TRBJ2-3; 7 nucleotides agree with TRBD2. Germline CDR1 reads SNHLY; CDR2 reads FYNNEI. The V segment lost 6 bases and the J segment 2 bases; nucleotides outside the gene matches: 11. This CDR3 comprises 16 residues. This CDR3 is CASRRVGLADTDTQYF. The CDR3 DNA reads as TGTGCCAGCAGGAGGGTGGGCCTAGCGGACACAGATACGCAGTATTTT. Based on the CDR3 plus reference TRBV2 and TRBJ2-3, the full variable domain is EPEVTQTPSHQVTQMGQEVILRCVPISNHLYFYWYRQILGQKVEFLVSFYNNEISEKSEIFDDQFSVERPDGSNFTLKIRSTKLEDSAMYFCASRRVGLADTDTQYFGPGTRLTVL.

The chain combines TRBV19 with TRBJ2-1; a weak D match, TRBD1 (5 bases). V was clipped by 3 bases and J by 4 bases, with 10 bases between them. Looked up from germline, CDR1 is LNHDA and CDR2 is SQIVND (reference sequence). The CDR3 loop spans 14 amino acids. The CDR3 bases are TGTGCCAGTAGTATGGCCCAGGGATACAATGAGCAGTTCTTC. Protein sequence: CASSMAQGYNEQFF.

The chain joins TRBV6-5 to TRBJ2-7; tentatively, D is TRBD1 (5 bases). V was cut by 8 bases and J by 2 bases, with 13 bases left in between. Germline CDR1 and CDR2: MNHEY and SVGAGI. This CDR3 region has 13 residues. The DNA for the CDR3 is TGTGCCAGCTTTATTGGGGCTCCCTACGAGCAGTACTTC. This sequence encodes CASFIGAPYEQYF.

The V call is TRBV10-2, the J call TRBJ2-1; TRBD1 is a possible D gene (6 bases). V lost 4 bases, J lost 9 bases, and 16 bases lay in between. This CDR3 contains 14 residues. Germline-derived CDR1 and CDR2 are WSHSY and SAAADI. CDR3 protein: CASSVTRGSGEQFF. DNA for the CDR3: TGCGCCAGCAGTGTAACCAGGGGTTCGGGTGAGCAGTTCTTC.

CDR3 sequence: CASSLAVVSGSSYEQYF. CDR3 bases: TGTGCCAGCAGCTTGGCCGTTGTTAGCGGGAGCTCCTACGAGCAGTACTTC. The V and J genes are TRBV5-6 and TRBJ2-7; 9 positions match TRBD2. The V and J ends lost 0 bases and 0 bases, in that order; junction bases with no gene match: 7. The germline gives CDR1 SGHDT, CDR2 YYEEEE. The CDR3 consists of 17 residues.

The V call is TRBV18, the J call TRBJ1-4; 9 nucleotides line up with TRBD1. This CDR3 comprises 16 residues. V gave up 4 bases and J gave up 8 bases; unmatched junction bases: 11. Germline V gene sequence: CDR1 KGHSH, CDR2 LQKENI. This chain's CDR3 is CASSLTTGGAREKLFF. The CDR3 coding sequence is TGTGCCAGCTCACTTACCACAGGGGGCGCGAGGGAAAAACTGTTTTTT.

Comment on this clone: One end of the junction does not line up with germline, which may come from a read error. This chain connects TRBV5-1 to TRBJ1-2, with D hard to call. Germline V gene lookup returns CDR1 SGHRS and CDR2 YFSETQ. This CDR3 has 16 residues. For the CDR3, the DNA is TGCGCCAGCAGGTTGGACTCTGCCTCGACAAACTATGGCTACACCTTC. Translating gives CASRLDSASTNYGYTF.